This T cell receptor beta chain was profiled in a study of T cells in Graves' hyperthyroidism and ophthalmopathy (dated by TCRdb to the late 2010s). Concerning the study at large: Peripheral blood samples were taken at initial diagnosis, before any treatment was given. To identify TCR V-J signatures that set the groups apart, the researchers used a discovery cohort of 100 patients, made up of approximately 43 with Graves' ophthalmopathy and some 55 with stable Graves' hyperthyroidism. Prospective prediction of ophthalmopathy was tested in an independent validation cohort consisting of 18 to 20 hyperthyroidism patients and more than 15 patients who later progressed to ophthalmopathy. The roughly 100 discovery patients were divided at random into training and test sets in a 7:3 ratio. The study also compared thyroid tissue and blood T-cell repertoires from several Graves' hyperthyroidism patients. Following sampling, methimazole starting at 30 mg daily was given to hyperthyroidism patients, and high-dose intravenous methylprednisolone was given to ophthalmopathy patients. TCR Vbeta CDR3 sequencing of some 140 peripheral blood samples (under 45 ophthalmopathy, 75 hyperthyroidism and approximately 17 progressor patients) is reported in the paper. Beyond this particular receptor, the publication reports: A model built on a 13 V-J signature distinguished ophthalmopathy from stable hyperthyroidism, reaching 87.88% sensitivity and around 81% specificity in cross-validation and 80%/75% in testing. Most expanded thyroid clonotypes (frequency above 0.001) were also detected in blood, suggesting blood repertoires may reflect thyroid immune responses. In validation, the model predicted progression to ophthalmopathy with approximately 70% sensitivity and 72% to 85% specificity, a median of roughly seven months before onset. No statistical method was used to set the sample size in advance, and investigators knew the group allocation.

The CDR3 starts with the cysteine, ends with the phenylalanine, and has 18 residues. The DNA shown is the 54-base CDR3, in frame from base 1. Trimming accounts for 2 bases at V and 0 bases at J, while the number of junction bases matched to no gene is 8. CDR1 and CDR2, looked up from the germline V gene, are SGDLS and YYNGEE. In the ophthalmopathy patients, disease was moderately to severely active, with a Clinical Activity Score of 3 or more, a NOSPECS grade of 4 or more, and a duration of less than 3 months. Exclusion was applied to patients with uncontrolled infections, other autoimmune diseases, pregnancy or lactation. Diagnoses were based on clinical symptoms, serum thyroxine and TRAb, thyroid ultrasound and orbital computed tomography. PBMCs were separated from approximately 9.9 ml of fresh peripheral blood using Ficoll-Paque density gradient centrifugation. Total RNA was extracted with Trizol reagent, and quality was checked on an Agilent 2100 Bioanalyzer.

As to this clonotype: Its binding antigen is unknown. There are no base qualities to consult, and no much larger clone falls within one base.

The TCR beta CDR3 regions were amplified from the RNA transcripts. For the first round of RT-PCR on the TCR CDR3, the HTBI primer set was used together with the Qiagen OneStep RT-PCR kit. The libraries were constructed in a second round of multiplex PCR and then size-selected and purified. The libraries were sequenced on an Illumina HiSeq2000 using paired-end 100 bp reads. The study's own analysis went as follows. SOAPnuke was used to process the raw data, removing reads that contained adapters or uncalled bases, had a mean Phred below 15, or lacked an exact match to the constant primer or identifier. High-quality paired reads were merged with COPE v1.2.5, and unique nucleotide sequences were defined as clonotypes. Clonotypes were aligned to IMGT TRBV, TRBD and TRBJ reference segments using MiTCR v1.1. Only V-J combinations with frequency above 0.0001, covering roughly 99% of repertoires, were analysed. The TCS score was defined as F50 (clonal expansion) divided by E x V (chaos), with BLOSUM62-based TCRdist calculated between CDR3 peptides within each V-J. Welch's t-statistics and random forest reduced 514 V-J features to 10 to 15, which were used in a naive Bayes classifier (R e1071). TCRdb took the public reads, trimmed them with fastp at Q25, ran MiXCR for clone calling and kept in-frame beta chains. Rows are unified per CDR3 protein, each entry keeping the most common DNA and genes. These V and J calls originate from TCRdb's pipeline instead of the authors' own analysis. The sample table holds around 490,000 distinct CDR3 sequences, of which about 20% were seen once. Clones ranked in the top ten supply less than 55% of the sample.

This TCR came from a man aged 35 to 55 with Graves' ophthalmopathy. The sequencing sample was made of blood. The sequence is built from TRBV9 and TRBJ2-6, with 7 bases matching TRBD2. The CDR3 sequence is CASSVTSRPDSGANVLTF. Here is the DNA: TGTGCCAGCAGCGTGACTAGCCGACCTGACTCTGGGGCCAACGTCCTGACTTTC.